This is a list of T cell receptor beta chains from one sample in a study of T-cell reconstitution after alpha-beta-depleted transplantation in children. One entry per CDR3 protein, called by TCRdb with MiXCR from the PCR reads. The repertoire holds about 240,000 distinct CDR3 sequences, about 26% seen once, with 2.6% in the top ten. The starting material was PBMCs, obtained before TCRalphabeta/CD19-depleted stem cell transplant. The receptor set was obtained from a girl between 2 and 10 years old with Fanconi anemia, due to receive a stem cell transplant. The conserved cysteine and the conserved F or W are not part of the CDR3 here.

j_call v_call cdr3_aa
TRBJ2-7 TRBV6-5 ASSLTGEGYEQY
TRBJ1-3 TRBV2 ASSAGVGNTIY
TRBJ2-1 TRBV4-2 ASSQDGVSTTYNEQF
TRBJ2-7 TRBV29-1 SVDTGYYEQY
TRBJ2-1 TRBV29-1 SVDGTSISEQF
TRBJ2-1 TRBV20-1 SARRGKTSRPLTDNEQF
TRBJ2-1 TRBV28 ASSFLGIEQF
TRBJ2-3 TRBV5-1 ASSGHLAGDTDTQY
TRBJ2-3 TRBV6-5 ASSYYWTSGGTDTQY
TRBJ2-7 TRBV5-6 ASSWDRTYEQY
TRBJ2-5 TRBV12-3/TRBV12-4 ASSWRQGDQETQY
TRBJ2-1 TRBV7-6 ASSLVPAPGNEQF
TRBJ2-6 TRBV4-2 ASSLRLAGVSGANVLT
TRBJ2-7 TRBV7-9 ASSLFGTGSYEQY
TRBJ2-1 TRBV29-1 SVQGLARNNEQF
TRBJ2-3 TRBV29-1 SVDGTQY
TRBJ2-7 TRBV6-5 ASSYSRVYEQY
TRBJ2-1 TRBV4-1 ASSQVLAGEQF
TRBJ2-7 TRBV29-1 SVEDAQSGTLTEQY
TRBJ2-5 TRBV12-3/TRBV12-4 ASSRGRQETQY
TRBJ2-5 TRBV7-9 ASSRDPGGETQY
TRBJ2-3 TRBV5-1 ASSAWTASTDTQY
TRBJ2-4 TRBV11-2 ASSLSGTGAVAKNIQY
TRBJ2-1 TRBV7-8 ASSPRFRGEPYNEQF
TRBJ2-7 TRBV14 ASSLQQGLEQY
TRBJ2-3 TRBV20-1 SARSRSYTQY
TRBJ2-3 TRBV2 ASTGVVKPSTDTQY
TRBJ2-5 TRBV5-1 ASSSSSGRVETQY
TRBJ2-3 TRBV7-3 ASSPSGGRGTDTQY
TRBJ2-7 TRBV6-1 ASRPSGGAYEQY
TRBJ1-2 TRBV29-1 SVYPMGSNYGYT
TRBJ2-7 TRBV12-3/TRBV12-4 ASSLVGESEQY
TRBJ2-1 TRBV18 ASSAIAGSSYNEQF
TRBJ2-7 TRBV28 ASSYDPLGLAGAPYEQY
TRBJ1-4 TRBV5-6 ASSNWGGSNEKLF
TRBJ1-1 TRBV20-1 SVSTPNRVRNTEAF
TRBJ2-7 TRBV7-2 ASTQSGGAYEQY
TRBJ2-7 TRBV9 ASSVEGGSYEQY
TRBJ1-1 TRBV7-9 ASSLVTGGYTEAF
TRBJ2-5 TRBV5-4 ASSYDRNQETQY
TRBJ2-5 TRBV12-3/TRBV12-4 ASRGLEETQY
TRBJ2-7 TRBV12-3/TRBV12-4 ASSRGQTYEQY
TRBJ2-3 TRBV4-1 ASSPRPVTSTDTQY
TRBJ2-1 TRBV20-1 SAIDSSSSYNEQF
TRBJ2-6 TRBV6-2/TRBV6-3 ASSYSSVLSAANVLT